These 25 T cell receptor beta chains were sequenced from one sample in a study of human T cells and chemical hapten exposure. Time point denoted: patch test 1, 2 weeks after DPC sensitization. This sample's treatment: therapeutic diphenylcyclopropenone sensitization with weekly scalp DPC. Using its own MiXCR run on the RACE reads, TCRdb lists one record per CDR3 protein. The table shows about 120,000 distinct CDR3 sequences, with over 10% occurring only once. Sequences were derived from whole blood, sampled in connection with sensitization to the hapten diphenylcyclopropenone (DPC). These receptors came from a woman aged 50 to 60 with alopecia areata. Some clones in this sample may be carry-over from other donors' samples.

The CDR3 DNA reads TGTGCCAGCAGCTTAGCGGGACAGACCTACAATGAGCAGTTCTTC. Its protein product is CASSLAGQTYNEQFF. The chain couples TRBV7-2 to TRBJ2-1; 7 bases are shared with TRBD1. The germline CDR1 and CDR2 sequences are SGHTA and FQGNSA. The CDR3 runs to 15 residues. Trimming cost V 0 bases and J 2 bases; bases outside gene matches: 1.

This clonotype turned up a few times. This sequence joins TRBV7-8 and TRBJ1-5, with D tentatively TRBD1 (6 bases). Trimming left V 5 bases short and J 2 bases short, with 19 bases between. CDR3 length: 17 amino acids. Germline assignment: CDR1 SGHVS and CDR2 FQNEAQ. The CDR3 nucleotides are TGTGCCAGCAGCCAAAGGACGGGGGCTGGAGGCAATCAGCCCCAGCATTTT. It codes for CASSQRTGAGGNQPQHF.

In its sample, this clonotype was seen many times. V and J are TRBV6-1 and TRBJ2-7, with 11 bases identical to TRBD1. Germline assignment: CDR1 MNHNS and CDR2 SASEGT. The CDR3 is 16 amino acids. Trimming cost V 4 bases and J 4 bases; bases outside gene matches: 9. The CDR3 protein is CASSGPGQGVFYEQYF. The DNA of the CDR3 is TGTGCCAGCAGTGGACCGGGACAGGGGGTATTTTACGAGCAGTACTTC.

This clonotype was picked up many times. This chain links TRBV24-1 with TRBJ1-1; D gene ambiguous. Germline CDR1 KGHDR, CDR2 SFDVKD. Trimming took off 9 bases at V and 6 bases at J, with 7 bases between the two ends. CDR3 length: 10 amino acids. Here the CDR3 reads CATRVAEAFF. Written as DNA, the CDR3 is TGTGCCACCCGGGTAGCTGAAGCTTTCTTT.

The chain links TRBV12-3 or TRBV12-4 to TRBJ2-1; TRBD2 might be the D (5 bases). This CDR3 spans 15 amino acids. V dropped 3 bases and J dropped 1 base, with 10 bases sitting between them. The CDR3 loop reads CASSFEGGSYNEQFF. The CDR3 DNA follows: TGTGCCAGCAGTTTTGAGGGTGGATCCTACAATGAGCAGTTCTTC.

This clonotype was found many times. The rearrangement links TRBV7-9 to TRBJ2-3; possibly TRBD1 for D (6 bases). V gave up 6 bases and J gave up 0 bases, with 13 bases separating them. CDR3 length: 15 amino acids. The V gene's germline CDR1 is SEHNR and CDR2 FQNEAQ (reference sequence). The CDR3 region is CASRPQGRSTDTQYF. CDR3 DNA sequence: TGTGCCAGCAGGCCTCAGGGGCGCAGCACAGATACGCAGTATTTT. The entire variable domain, with the rest obtained from reference TRBV7-9 and TRBJ2-3, is as follows: DTGVSQNPRHKITKRGQNVTFRCDPISEHNRLYWYRQTLGQGPEFLTYFQNEAQLEKSRLLSDRFSAERPKGSFSTLEIQRTEQGDSAMYLCASRPQGRSTDTQYFGPGTRLTVL.

The chain combines TRBV29-1 with TRBJ2-7; D is unresolved. This CDR3 has 13 residues. Trimming stripped 4 bases from V and 1 base from J, with 11 bases between. Germline CDR1 reads SQVTM; CDR2 reads ANQGSEA. CDR3 sequence (DNA): TGCAGCGTTGTATGGACGGTTTCCTACGAGCAGTACTTC. Translated, it gives CSVVWTVSYEQYF.

This clonotype was detected many times. The chain recombines TRBV20-1 with TRBJ1-3; D is undetermined. CDR1 DFQATT and CDR2 SNEGSKA come from the germline V gene (reference sequence). With 2 bases removed from V and 0 bases from J, the gap between germline ends came to 8 bases. The CDR3 totals 14 residues. CDR3 region: CSARLAASGNTIYF. DNA for the CDR3: TGCAGTGCTAGATTGGCAGCCTCTGGAAACACCATATATTTT.

This clonotype was picked up a small number of times. The CDR3 region is CASTDRGNEKLFF. Written as DNA, the CDR3 is TGTGCCAGCACGGACAGAGGGAATGAAAAACTGTTTTTT. The chain combines TRBV6-1 with TRBJ1-4; D may be TRBD1 (6 bases). This CDR3 contains 13 residues. Trimming took off 7 bases at V and 5 bases at J, with 11 bases between the two ends. The germline CDR1 and CDR2 sequences are MNHNS and SASEGT.

This clonotype was seen at least ten times. The chain joins TRBV15 to TRBJ2-5; TRBD2 matches 8 bases. The CDR3 sequence is 13 residues long. In germline, CDR1 is LNHNV, CDR2 YYDKDF (reference sequence). J was trimmed by 5 bases and V by 6 bases; bases with no gene match: 5. The CDR3, as DNA: TGTGCCACCAGAGCGGGAGATCTGGAGACCCAGTACTTC. It yields the protein CATRAGDLETQYF.

This chain uses TRBV3-1 with TRBJ2-1; 10 bases map to TRBD2. Losses at the gene ends were 3 bases for V and 4 bases for J; bases not matched to a gene: 6. Germline lookup yields CDR1 LGHDT and CDR2 YNNKEL (reference sequence). This CDR3 is 16 amino acids long. The CDR3 DNA follows: TGTGCCAGCAGCCATTCAACTAGCGGGATTTACAATGAGCAGTTCTTC. Protein: CASSHSTSGIYNEQFF.

This clonotype was picked up many times. J is TRBJ2-7 and V is TRBV12-3 or TRBV12-4; 13 nucleotides match TRBD2. The CDR3 runs to 15 residues. V dropped 5 bases and J dropped 4; count of bases not matched to a gene: 5. CDR3 sequence reads: CASSTPGLAGYEQYF. The CDR3 nucleotides are TGTGCCAGCAGTACACCGGGACTAGCGGGGTACGAGCAGTACTTC.

This clonotype came up a few times. The V and J genes are TRBV7-9 and TRBJ1-2; no clear D. This CDR3 has 16 amino acids. The V gene's germline CDR1 is SEHNR and CDR2 FQNEAQ (reference sequence). The V gene lost 2 bases and the J gene lost 6 bases, with 19 bases spanning the gap. The chain's CDR3 is CASSLTDRLVGNGYTF. CDR3 nucleotide sequence: TGTGCCAGCAGCTTAACGGACCGGCTTGTAGGGAATGGCTACACCTTC.

This clonotype showed up just a few times. The chain uses TRBV3-1 and TRBJ1-6, with a tentative D call TRBD1 (5 bases). CDR3 length: 14 residues. Germline CDR1 is LGHDT and CDR2 is YNNKEL (reference sequence). V was cut by 8 bases and J by 0 bases, with 8 bases left in between. Written as DNA, the CDR3 is TGTGCCAGCGCAGGGAGCTCCTATAATTCACCCCTCCACTTT. Protein: CASAGSSYNSPLHF.

The chain recombines TRBV6-6 with TRBJ2-2; TRBD2 matches at 7 bases. This CDR3 has 14 amino acids. CDR1 is MNHNY, CDR2 SVGAGI, per germline (reference sequence). V trimming: 2 bases; J trimming: 5 bases; junction bases outside the gene matches: 2. The CDR3 is CASSYRGGTGELFF. The CDR3 nucleotides are TGTGCCAGCAGTTACAGGGGAGGGACCGGGGAGCTGTTTTTT.

This clonotype has only a few counts. V gene TRBV7-9 combines with J gene TRBJ1-1, with D possibly being TRBD1 (6 bases). The germline V gene encodes CDR1 SEHNR and CDR2 FQNEAQ (reference sequence). The V gene lost 3 bases and the J gene lost 1 base, with 9 bases spanning the gap. This CDR3 has 14 amino acids. The DNA of the CDR3 is TGTGCCAGCAGCTTTGAACAGGGGAACACTGAAGCTTTCTTT. Protein: CASSFEQGNTEAFF.

The rearrangement links TRBV18 to TRBJ1-2, with D perhaps TRBD1 (6 bases). Deletions cut 2 bases from V and 4 bases from J, with 17 bases between. This CDR3 has 16 residues. Looked up from germline, CDR1 is KGHSH and CDR2 is LQKENI. The chain's CDR3 is CASSPTTGADSYGYTF. The CDR3 nucleotides read TGTGCCAGCTCACCAACAACAGGAGCGGACAGCTATGGCTACACCTTC.

The chain uses TRBV6-2 or TRBV6-3 and TRBJ2-3, with 9 bases matching TRBD2. With V trimmed by 5 bases and J by 6 bases, 9 bases remained unmatched. This CDR3 spans 15 amino acids. Looked up from germline, CDR1 is MNHEY and CDR2 is SVGEGT. The CDR3 reads CASSARGGSPDTQYF. The CDR3 DNA reads TGTGCCAGCAGTGCGCGGGGGGGCAGCCCGGATACGCAGTATTTT.

J is TRBJ2-7 and V is TRBV18, with D unresolved. CDR1 KGHSH and CDR2 LQKENI come from the germline V gene. The CDR3 extends over 14 amino acids. V shed 6 bases and J shed 5 bases, with 17 bases lying between them. DNA of the CDR3: TGTGCCAGCTCCCGGTCGGGTACTGACGACGAGCAGTACTTC. It is translated as CASSRSGTDDEQYF.

This clonotype was counted between two and nine times. The chain employs TRBV12-3 or TRBV12-4 and TRBJ1-4; D gene ambiguous. Trimming left V 8 bases short and J 4 bases short, with 17 bases between. The CDR3 length is 15 residues. As DNA, the CDR3 is TGTGCCAGCGGCGCCCCGGGAAGGGTTAATGAAAAACTGTTTTTT. It is translated as CASGAPGRVNEKLFF.

The gene calls are TRBV6-2 or TRBV6-3 and TRBJ1-5; D gene unclear. CDR1 is MNHEY and CDR2 is SVGEGT in the germline V gene. V dropped 2 bases and J dropped 2 bases, with 13 bases sitting between them. This CDR3 comprises 16 residues. For the CDR3, the DNA is TGTGCCAGCAGTTACCAATTCCGCGGGGGCAATCAGCCCCAGCATTTT. Its translation: CASSYQFRGGNQPQHF.

This clonotype was seen at least ten times. This chain connects TRBV10-2 to TRBJ2-5; 8 nucleotides align to TRBD2. CDR3 length equals 16 residues. Germline V gives CDR1 WSHSY, CDR2 SAAADI. The V gene end was trimmed by 0 bases and the J gene end by 5 bases; junction bases not matched to a gene: 8. This chain's CDR3 is CASSESDLAGSETQYF. CDR3 DNA: TGCGCCAGCAGTGAGTCGGATTTAGCGGGGAGCGAGACCCAGTACTTC.

This clonotype was found a few times. The chain carries TRBV5-1 and TRBJ1-1; D call uncertain. CDR1 is SGHRS, CDR2 YFSETQ, per germline. Between the trimmed V and J ends, which lost 0 bases and 1 base, there was a span of 7 bases. The CDR3 length is 14 residues. This CDR3 is CASSLDTANTEAFF. CDR3 nucleotides: TGCGCCAGCAGCTTGGATACAGCGAACACTGAAGCTTTCTTT.

Ten or more counts support this clonotype. The chain links TRBV6-5 to TRBJ2-7; D tentatively reads TRBD1 or TRBD2 (5 bases each). The CDR3 extends over 13 amino acids. Trimming stripped 1 base from V and 6 bases from J, with 10 bases between. Germline values: CDR1 MNHEY, CDR2 SVGAGI. The CDR3 region is CASSYYRDGEQYF. DNA of the CDR3: TGTGCCAGCAGTTACTACCGGGACGGCGAGCAGTACTTC.

This clonotype has a handful of counts. V is TRBV3-1 and J is TRBJ2-4; D gene unclear. Per germline, CDR1 LGHDT and CDR2 YNNKEL (reference sequence). This CDR3 spans 15 amino acids. Trimming removed 4 bases at V and 0 bases at J, with 10 bases between. The CDR3 region has the DNA TGTGCCAGCAGCCTCAACAACGTAGCCAAAAACATTCAGTACTTC. It encodes CASSLNNVAKNIQYF.